The T cell receptor beta chain described here comes from a study of T cells in Graves' hyperthyroidism and ophthalmopathy. General study findings and limits: Ophthalmopathy got predicted by the model a median approximately 6.4 months before its onset. Blood samples included most of the expanded thyroid clonotypes exceeding 0.001.

This clonotype appeared a few times. What it binds is not known. The CDR3 spans 14 residues. Germline V gene lookup returns CDR1 SQVTM and CDR2 ANQGSEA. V lost 5 bases and J lost 3, with 17 bases in between. TCR beta CDR3 region amplification was performed from RNA transcripts. Primed by the HTBI set, a first-round RT-PCR was run on the TCR CDR3. TCRdb independently ran MiXCR on the multiplex PCR reads; one entry per CDR3 protein. The data contain 450,000 to 700,000 distinct CDR3 sequences, about 45% of them singletons. Uncontrolled infection, other autoimmune disease, pregnancy or lactation barred patients from enrollment.

Sequencing used peripheral blood or thyroid tissue (not recorded which). The sequence derives from an adult woman with Graves' disease, either hyperthyroidism or ophthalmopathy (not recorded which). This chain uses TRBV29-1 with TRBJ2-7, with D possibly matching TRBD2 (5 bases). Here the CDR3 DNA reads TGCAGCGTTACCGGGCTAGCTAACAACTACGAGCAGTACTTC. Protein product: CSVTGLANNYEQYF.